This TCR beta chain was sequenced for a study of vaccination effects on CD4 cells after COVID-19. The data were produced by immunoSEQ multiplex PCR, yet TCRdb's version contains in-frame clones alone and is incomplete. The table shows some 19,000 clones, with 65% to 85% occurring only once. Note on this clone: What it binds is not known.

Prior to sequencing, the ViraFEST assay stimulated PBMC with viral peptide pools, which expanded the antigen-specific CD4+ T cells. Isolation of CD4+ T cells took place after approximately ten days of culture. Vaccinees lacked prior SARS-CoV-2 infection and tested negative for nucleocapsid antibodies. Germline CDR1 LGHNA, CDR2 YNFKEQ. The V and J ends lost 8 bases and 3 bases, in that order; junction bases with no gene match: 16. The CDR3 runs 18 residues. Material: CD4+ T cells from PBMCs cultured with HCoV-NL63 spike peptides, obtained before COVID-19 vaccination. The TCR was taken from a human donor who received a COVID-19 vaccine. The chain couples TRBV4-2 to TRBJ1-3, with TRBD1 matching over 10 bases. CDR3 coding DNA: TGTGCCAGCTCTAACCGGCTTACCGGGACAGGGGTTGGAAACACCATATATTTT. Protein: CASSNRLTGTGVGNTIYF.